The source of this T cell receptor (beta chain) is a study of blood T cell repertoires in COVID-19. Across the study: Sources were T cells, B-cell-depleted T cells, or PBMCs; the material itself was cDNA or gDNA.

Methods used by the authors: Reference gene primer amplification gave estimated nucleated cell counts. TCRdb keeps only in-frame clones here, not all; method: immunoSEQ multiplex PCR. That table supplies the V and J calls and clone size; D and trimming were determined from the DNA. The sample includes fewer than 400,000 clones, roughly 90% of them seen just once. The germline CDR1 and CDR2 sequences are MNHEY and SVGAGI. The CDR3 is 15 amino acids. The V gene lost 2 bases and the J gene lost 3 bases, with 11 bases spanning the gap. The chain couples TRBV6-5 to TRBJ2-1; a possible D gene is TRBD1 (6 bases). This TCR came from a man in his fifties or sixties who had recovered from COVID-19. The sample taken for sequencing was PBMCs or T cells enriched from blood (not recorded which). The CDR3 protein is CASSYPGAGYNEQFF. CDR3 DNA sequence: TGTGCCAGCAGTTACCCAGGGGCGGGCTACAATGAGCAGTTCTTC.